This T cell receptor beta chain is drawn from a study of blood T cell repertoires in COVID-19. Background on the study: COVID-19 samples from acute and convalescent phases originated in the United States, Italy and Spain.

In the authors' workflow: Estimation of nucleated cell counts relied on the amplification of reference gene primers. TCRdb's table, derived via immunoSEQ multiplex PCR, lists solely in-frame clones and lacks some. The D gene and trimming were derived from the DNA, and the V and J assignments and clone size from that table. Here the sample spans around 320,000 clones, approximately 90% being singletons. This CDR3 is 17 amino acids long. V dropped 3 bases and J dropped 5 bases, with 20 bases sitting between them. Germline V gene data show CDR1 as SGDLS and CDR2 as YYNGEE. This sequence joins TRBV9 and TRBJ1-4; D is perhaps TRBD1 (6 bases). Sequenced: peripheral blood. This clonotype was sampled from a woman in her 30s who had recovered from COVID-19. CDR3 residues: CASSGRMTQGLNEKLFF. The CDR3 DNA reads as TGTGCCAGCAGCGGCCGGATGACACAGGGACTAAATGAAAAACTGTTTTTT.